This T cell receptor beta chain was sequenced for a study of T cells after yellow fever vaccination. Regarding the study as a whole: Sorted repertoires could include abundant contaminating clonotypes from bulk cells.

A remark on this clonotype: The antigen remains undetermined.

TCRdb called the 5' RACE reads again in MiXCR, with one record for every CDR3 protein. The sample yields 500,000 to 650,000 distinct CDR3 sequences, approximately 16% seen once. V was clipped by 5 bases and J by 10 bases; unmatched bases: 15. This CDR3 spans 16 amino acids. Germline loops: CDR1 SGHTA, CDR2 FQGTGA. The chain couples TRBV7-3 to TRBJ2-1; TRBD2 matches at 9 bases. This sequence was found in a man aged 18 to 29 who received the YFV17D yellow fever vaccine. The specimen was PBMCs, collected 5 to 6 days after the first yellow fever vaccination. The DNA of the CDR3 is TGTGCCAGCAGCCCCCCTGGCGGGGGGGCCCTTAGGGAGCAGTTCTTC. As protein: CASSPPGGGALREQFF.